This T cell receptor (beta chain) was found in a study of read filtering for tumor transcriptome and immune sequencing. Study results and limitations: Sorted CD138-negative bone marrow cells were not purified T cells.

Germline V CDR1 and CDR2: MNHEY, SVGAGI. The CDR3 runs to 14 residues. J lost 4 bases, V lost 6 bases, and 8 bases had no gene match. Molecular barcoded adaptors covering alpha/delta and beta/gamma chains were used on approximately 400 ng RNA. In TCRdb, the reads were re-called with MiXCR into one record per CDR3 protein. The table shows about 39,000 distinct CDR3 sequences, with roughly an eighth occurring only once. This clonotype occurred many times. Its antigen is currently unknown. The rearrangement uses TRBV6-5 and TRBJ1-2, with 7 nucleotides matching TRBD1. The TCR originated in a donor at least 40 years old with multiple myeloma. Sequences were obtained from a population of CD138-negative cells sorted from bone marrow. This CDR3 is CASRFGTVLYGYTF. The DNA of the CDR3 is TGTGCCAGCAGGTTCGGGACAGTCCTCTATGGCTACACCTTC.